The 14 T cell receptor beta chains reported below all come from one sample, sequenced in a study of T cells after somatic rescue of genetic block. Clones were sequenced by immunoSEQ multiplex PCR, and TCRdb holds only the in-frame ones, with some missing. The sample holds 110,000 or so clones, around nine tenths seen once. Sequencing was performed on peripheral blood mononuclear cells (PBMCs). These receptors came from a woman aged 18-29 years.

The rearrangement links TRBV4-3 to TRBJ2-7; the D gene could be TRBD1 or TRBD2 (5 bases each). Trimming took 1 base from V and 6 from J, leaving 10 bases between them. The V gene's germline CDR1 is LGHNA and CDR2 YSLEER. There are 13 residues in the CDR3. CDR3 in DNA: TGCGCCAGCAGCCAAGGGGGTGGGGGCGAGCAGTACTTC. Its translation is CASSQGGGGEQYF.

The V gene is TRBV4-1, the J gene TRBJ2-5; TRBD2 matches at 11 bases. The junction had 2 bases not matched to a gene; V was cut back by 1 base and J by 4 bases. This CDR3 is 15 amino acids long. Germline CDR1 MGHRA, CDR2 YSYEKL. CDR3 coding DNA: TGCGCCAGCAGCCAAGTTAGCGGGGGGGGAGAGACCCAGTACTTC. Its translation is CASSQVSGGGETQYF.

The J gene is TRBJ2-5, the V gene TRBV19; 15 nucleotides match TRBD2. From germline, CDR1 is LNHDA and CDR2 SQIVND (reference sequence). J lost 5 bases, V lost 1 base, and 8 bases had no gene match. The CDR3 has 18 residues. CDR3 sequence (DNA): TGTGCCAGTAGTATAGGGCTGAGGACTAGCGGGGGGGCTGAGACCCAGTACTTC. As protein: CASSIGLRTSGGAETQYF.

This clone was observed a single time. The chain combines TRBV6-1 with TRBJ2-1; no clear D. This CDR3 contains 15 residues. Trimming took 2 bases from V and 0 from J, leaving 8 bases between them. Germline CDR1 and CDR2: MNHNS and SASEGT. In DNA, the CDR3 is TGTGCCAGCAGTGAACTAGGAAGCTCCTACAATGAGCAGTTCTTC. Translated: CASSELGSSYNEQFF.

The chain has TRBV7-2 and TRBJ1-1, with no clear D. This CDR3 contains 13 residues. Trimming shortened V by 1 base and J by 11 bases, and 14 bases separated the two germline ends. The germline CDR1 and CDR2 sequences are SGHTA and FQGNSA. In DNA form, the CDR3 reads TGTGCCAGCAGCTTAGAGGTTCAGTCGATCGCTTTCTTT. It yields the protein CASSLEVQSIAFF.

The chain links TRBV4-2 to TRBJ2-7; 11 bases align to TRBD1. The CDR3 extends over 14 amino acids. The V gene's germline CDR1 is LGHNA and CDR2 YNFKEQ. V was clipped by 8 bases and J by 3 bases; unmatched bases: 6. DNA of the CDR3: TGTGCCAGCGCAGGACAGGGGGCCTTCTACGAGCAGTACTTC. Translating it yields CASAGQGAFYEQYF.

This chain joins TRBV21-1 and TRBJ2-2; TRBD2 is taken as the D call from the table, unchecked against the DNA. TRBV21-1 is shown as a pseudogene. CDR3 length: 19 amino acids. CDR3 DNA sequence: TGTGCCAGCAGCAACCGGGCTAGCGGGGTTCTGGGTCGCACCGGGGAGCTGTTTTTT. Its protein product is CASSNRASGVLGRTGELFF.

The chain's CDR3 is CASRDSYNSPLHF. In DNA form, the CDR3 reads TGTGCCAGCCGGGACAGTTATAATTCACCCCTCCACTTT. This rearrangement joins TRBV6-1 to TRBJ1-6; 7 bases are a match to TRBD1. CDR1 and CDR2 (germline): MNHNS, SASEGT. This CDR3 is built from 13 residues. V lost 8 bases to trimming and J lost 4 bases; unmatched junction nucleotides: 2.

This clone occurred a few times. The chain employs TRBV25-1 and TRBJ1-1; no firm D call. CDR1 and CDR2 from the germline V gene are MGHDK and SYGVNS. Deletions cut 8 bases from V and 7 bases from J, with 17 bases between. The CDR3 spans 13 residues. CDR3 nucleotides: TGTGCCAGCCAAACGGCGTGGGCCGGTGAAGCTTTCTTT. Protein product: CASQTAWAGEAFF.

The chain recombines TRBV27 with TRBJ2-5; D remains unclear. The germline V gene encodes CDR1 MNHEY and CDR2 SMNVEV (reference sequence). V was shortened by 3 bases and J by 1 base, with 0 bases between the two germline ends. This CDR3 is 11 amino acids long. This chain's CDR3 is CASSFQETQYF. The DNA for the CDR3 is TGTGCCAGCAGTTTCCAAGAGACCCAGTACTTC.

The chain links TRBV6-1 to TRBJ1-2; no reliable D call. From germline, CDR1 is MNHNS and CDR2 SASEGT. CDR3 length equals 12 residues. V lost 1 base and J 3 bases, leaving 3 bases between the germline ends. This CDR3 reads CASSEGDYGYTF. The CDR3 nucleotides are TGTGCCAGCAGTGAAGGGGACTATGGCTACACCTTC.

The rearrangement links TRBV7-9 to TRBJ2-3; TRBD1 aligns across 8 bases. Unmatched junction bases numbered 6, after V lost 5 bases and J lost 2 bases. The CDR3 covers 15 residues. The germline V gene encodes CDR1 SEHNR and CDR2 FQNEAQ (reference sequence). CDR3 in DNA: TGTGCCAGCAGCCCGGGGACAGGAGACACAGATACGCAGTATTTT. As protein: CASSPGTGDTDTQYF.

The chain combines TRBV30 with TRBJ1-4; 8 bases match TRBD1. Germline V CDR1 and CDR2: GTSNPN, SVGIG (reference sequence). The CDR3 runs 15 residues. V shed 1 base, J shed 4 bases, and the junction held 5 bases outside the gene matches. CDR3 protein: CAWSGRTGINEKLFF. CDR3 sequence (DNA): TGTGCCTGGAGTGGGCGGACAGGGATTAATGAAAAACTGTTTTTT.

This rearrangement joins TRBV4-3 to TRBJ1-2; D call uncertain. CDR3 length: 16 residues. Trimming removed 1 base from V and 7 bases from J, with 19 bases in between. Germline-derived CDR1 and CDR2 are LGHNA and YSLEER. CDR3 sequence: CASSQGTTPRASGYTF. In nucleotides, the CDR3 is TGCGCCAGCAGCCAAGGTACAACCCCAAGGGCCTCTGGCTACACCTTC.